The clone carrying this T cell receptor (beta chain) was seen a few times. The target antigen is unknown. These data come from a study of early T cells in non-severe SARS-CoV-2 infection. Findings and limits, study-wide: Private and CD4 specificities were missed by VDJdb matching, which favored anti-spike CD8 responses.

Unique molecular identifiers were attached to individual cDNA molecules. TCRdb reprocessed the 5' RACE reads via MiXCR and lists one record per CDR3 protein. In the table there are tens of thousands of distinct CDR3 sequences, 6.3% of which are singletons. CDR3 length: 16 residues. Trimming took 0 bases from V and 0 from J, leaving 12 bases between them. The germline V gene has CDR1 MGHRA and CDR2 YSYEKL. The V call is TRBV4-1, the J call TRBJ2-7, with TRBD2 as a possible D gene (7 bases). The specimen was whole blood. The receptor's source is an adult who was a healthcare worker with PCR-confirmed SARS-CoV-2 infection or an uninfected control (not recorded which). This chain's CDR3 is CASSQDPGEGSYEQYF. In DNA form, the CDR3 reads TGCGCCAGCAGCCAAGACCCAGGGGAGGGCTCCTACGAGCAGTACTTC.